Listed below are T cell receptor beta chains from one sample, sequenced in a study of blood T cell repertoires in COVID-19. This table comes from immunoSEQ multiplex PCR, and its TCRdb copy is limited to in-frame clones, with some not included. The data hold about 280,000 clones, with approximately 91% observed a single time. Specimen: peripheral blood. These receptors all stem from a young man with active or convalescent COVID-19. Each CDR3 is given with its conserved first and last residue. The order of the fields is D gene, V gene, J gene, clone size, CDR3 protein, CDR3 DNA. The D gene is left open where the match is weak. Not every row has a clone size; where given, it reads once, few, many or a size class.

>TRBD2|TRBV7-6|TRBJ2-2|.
CASSLDSGGTGELFF
TGTGCCAGCAGCTTAGATAGCGGGGGGACCGGGGAGCTGTTTTTT
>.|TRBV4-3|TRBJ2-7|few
CASSQDPTYEQYF
TGCGCCAGCAGCCAAGATCCAACCTACGAGCAGTACTTC
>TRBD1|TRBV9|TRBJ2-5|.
CASSGSGTGSETQYF
TGTGCCAGCAGCGGCTCCGGGACAGGGTCAGAGACCCAGTACTTC
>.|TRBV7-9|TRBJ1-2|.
CASSQDSRQAPNYGYTF
TGTGCCAGCAGCCAAGATTCCAGACAGGCCCCTAACTATGGCTACACCTTC
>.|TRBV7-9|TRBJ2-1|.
CASSREGYEQFF
TGTGCCAGCAGCCGAGAGGGTTATGAGCAGTTCTTC
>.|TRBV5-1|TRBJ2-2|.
CASSLDTGSTGELFF
TGCGCCAGCAGCTTGGATACGGGGAGCACCGGGGAGCTGTTTTTT
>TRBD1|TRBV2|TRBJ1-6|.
CASSESGRGLLGSPLHF
TGTGCCAGCAGTGAGTCTGGCAGGGGGCTATTGGGATCACCCCTCCACTTT
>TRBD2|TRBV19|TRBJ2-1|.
CASSLRLAGGLNEQFF
TGTGCCAGTAGTCTACGACTAGCGGGGGGTCTAAATGAGCAGTTCTTC
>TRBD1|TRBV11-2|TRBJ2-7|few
CASSLTGDFYEQYF
TGTGCCAGCAGCTTAACAGGGGATTTCTACGAGCAGTACTTC
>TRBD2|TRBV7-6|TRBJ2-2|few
CASSFRDYGVTGELFF
TGTGCCAGCAGTTTTCGGGACTACGGGGTTACCGGGGAGCTGTTTTTT
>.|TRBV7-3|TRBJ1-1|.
CASSLYKNTEAFF
TGTGCCAGCAGCTTATATAAGAACACTGAAGCTTTCTTT
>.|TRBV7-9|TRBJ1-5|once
CASSLSPGGSNQPQHF
TGTGCCAGCAGCCTTTCCCCGGGGGGAAGCAATCAGCCCCAGCATTTT
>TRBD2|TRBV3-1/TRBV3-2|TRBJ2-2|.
CASSPGLEVTGELFF
TGTGCCAGCAGCCCCGGACTAGAGGTCACCGGGGAGCTGTTTTTT
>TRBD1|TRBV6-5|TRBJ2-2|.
CASRDRGTTGELFF
TGTGCCAGTCGGGACAGGGGGACGACCGGGGAGCTGTTTTTT
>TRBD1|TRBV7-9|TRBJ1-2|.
CASSLTDRGYGYGYTF
TGTGCCAGCAGCTTAACGGACAGGGGATACGGCTATGGCTACACCTTC
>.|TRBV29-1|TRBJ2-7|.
CSVEEPGQLYEQYF
TGCAGCGTTGAAGAACCGGGACAACTATACGAGCAGTACTTC
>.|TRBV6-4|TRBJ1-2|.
CASSDSGAYGYTF
TGTGCCAGCAGTGACTCGGGAGCCTATGGCTACACCTTC
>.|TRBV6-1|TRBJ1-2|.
CASSVRVRGAGYGYTF
TGTGCCAGCAGTGTGAGGGTGCGGGGGGCCGGCTATGGCTACACCTTC
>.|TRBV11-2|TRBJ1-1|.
CASSPPLGVDTEAFF
TGTGCCAGCAGCCCGCCCCTCGGAGTGGACACTGAAGCTTTCTTT
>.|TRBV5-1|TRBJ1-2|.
CASSLGPRGAGYGYTF
TGCGCCAGCAGCTTGGGGCCCCGGGGGGCCGGGTATGGCTACACCTTC
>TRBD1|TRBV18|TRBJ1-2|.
CASSPGDRATTRNYGYTF
TGTGCCAGCTCACCAGGGGACAGGGCCACAACCCGTAACTATGGCTACACCTTC
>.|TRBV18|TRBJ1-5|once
CASSPSGGDQPQHF
TGTGCCAGCTCACCATCGGGGGGCGACCAGCCCCAGCATTTT
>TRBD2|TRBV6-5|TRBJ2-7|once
CASTGTSGAYEQYF
TGTGCCAGCACTGGGACTAGCGGGGCCTACGAGCAGTACTTC
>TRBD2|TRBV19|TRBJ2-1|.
CASSLAGGFSYNEQFF
TGTGCCAGTAGCCTCGCGGGGGGGTTCTCCTACAATGAGCAGTTCTTC
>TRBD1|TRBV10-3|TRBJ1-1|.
CAISEGTETNTEAFF
TGTGCCATCAGTGAGGGGACAGAAACTAACACTGAAGCTTTCTTT
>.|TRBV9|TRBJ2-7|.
CASSVGSGVSEQYF
TGTGCCAGCAGCGTAGGTTCAGGGGTCAGCGAGCAGTACTTC
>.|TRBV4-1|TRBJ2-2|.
CASSQGGRGTGELFF
TGCGCCAGCAGCCAAGGGGGGCGTGGCACCGGGGAGCTGTTTTTT
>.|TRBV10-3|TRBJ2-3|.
CATSSQRRGASTDTQYF
TGTGCCACCAGTTCCCAGCGGCGGGGAGCTAGCACAGATACGCAGTATTTT
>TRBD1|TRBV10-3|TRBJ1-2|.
CAISQDRGYYGYTF
TGTGCCATCAGTCAAGACAGGGGCTACTATGGCTACACCTTC
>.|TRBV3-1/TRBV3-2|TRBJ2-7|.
CASSQDFITPYYEQYF
TGTGCCAGCAGCCAAGACTTCATAACCCCCTACTACGAGCAGTACTTC
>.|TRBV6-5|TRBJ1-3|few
CASSYRTGWSGNTIYF
TGTGCCAGCAGTTACAGAACAGGGTGGTCTGGAAACACCATATATTTT
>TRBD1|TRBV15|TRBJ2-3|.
CATSSPRTGGTDTQYF
TGTGCCACCAGCAGCCCCAGGACAGGGGGGACAGATACGCAGTATTTT
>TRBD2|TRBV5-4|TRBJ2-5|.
CASSLVGTTQETQYF
TGTGCCAGCAGCTTGGTGGGGACTACCCAAGAGACCCAGTACTTC
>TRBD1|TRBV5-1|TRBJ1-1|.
CASSLGQGPEAFF
TGCGCCAGCAGCTTGGGACAGGGGCCTGAAGCTTTCTTT
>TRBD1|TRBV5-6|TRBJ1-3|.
CASSSGTGLIGNTIYF
TGTGCCAGCAGCTCCGGGACAGGGCTGATTGGAAACACCATATATTTT
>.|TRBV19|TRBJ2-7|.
CASSIPGQFYEQYF
TGTGCCAGTAGTATTCCCGGACAGTTCTACGAGCAGTACTTC
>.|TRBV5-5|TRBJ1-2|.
CASTLTDIFNYGYTF
TGTGCCAGCACGCTTACGGACATCTTTAACTATGGCTACACCTTC
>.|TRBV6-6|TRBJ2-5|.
CASNYPEITGSLGVFQETQYF
TGTGCCAGCAACTACCCCGAGATCACAGGGAGCCTGGGTGTTTTCCAAGAGACCCAGTACTTC
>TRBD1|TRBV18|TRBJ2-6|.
CASSPRQGRRSGANVLTF
TGTGCCAGCTCACCCCGACAGGGGCGACGCTCTGGGGCCAACGTCCTGACTTTC
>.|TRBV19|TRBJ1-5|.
CASLEPGQHNQPQHF
TGTGCCAGTCTTGAGCCGGGACAACACAATCAGCCCCAGCATTTT
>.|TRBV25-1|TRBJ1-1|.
CASSRYWAGNTEAFF
TGTGCCAGCAGTCGATATTGGGCAGGGAACACTGAAGCTTTCTTT
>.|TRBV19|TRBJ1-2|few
CASEDSYGYTF
TGTGCCAGTGAAGACAGCTATGGCTACACCTTC
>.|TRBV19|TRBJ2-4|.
CASSIAGTKNIQYF
TGTGCCAGTAGTATAGCAGGGACCAAAAACATTCAGTACTTC
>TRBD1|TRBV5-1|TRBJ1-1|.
CASSSTGGPEAFF
TGCGCCAGCAGCTCAACAGGGGGCCCTGAAGCTTTCTTT